This TCR beta chain was retrieved from a study of Tregs in tolerant kidney transplant recipients. Study at large: Sorting of CD4+CD25+CD127- cells followed approximately 3-day belatacept mixed lymphocyte reactions, sometimes with roughly 5-day graft donor restimulation.

Generated by immunoSEQ multiplex PCR, the TCRdb table keeps only in-frame clones and is missing some. The sample carries roughly 19,000 clones, 65% recorded once. Note on this clone: Its antigen remains unknown.

The sequencing sample was made of Tregs from blood cultured with allogeneic cells. The TCR comes from a human donor in good health.

The CDR3 DNA follows: TGCGCCAGCAGCAAGAGCAGGGTCGGAGATACGCAGTATTTT. Residues: CASSKSRVGDTQYF. The V and J genes are TRBV5-1 and TRBJ2-3; D may be TRBD1 (5 bases). V was trimmed by 4 bases and J by 5 bases, leaving 14 bases between them. The CDR3 contains 14 residues. Germline V gene data show CDR1 as SGHRS and CDR2 as YFSETQ.